The 18 T cell receptor beta chains below were found in one sample sequenced in a study of CD8 T cells in ankylosing spondylitis. Study-level findings and limits: What appeared characteristic of ankylosing spondylitis blood was a TCR beta motif of eight highly homologous variants.

No antigen has been assigned to these receptors. TCRdb reprocessed the 5' RACE reads via MiXCR and lists one record per CDR3 protein. The data hold about 540,000 distinct CDR3 sequences, with 12% observed a single time. Specimen: blood, either unsorted or a sorted T cell fraction (not recorded which). The receptor source for this set is a male donor with ankylosing spondylitis.

This clonotype was recorded a few times. The genes are TRBV20-1 and TRBJ1-1; D gene uncertain. Germline CDR1 and CDR2: DFQATT and SNEGSKA (reference sequence). This CDR3 spans 10 amino acids. With 3 bases removed from V and 7 bases from J, the gap between germline ends came to 6 bases. The DNA of the CDR3 is TGCAGTGCTAGTTGGCGTGAAGCTTTCTTT. The encoded protein is CSASWREAFF.

The chain combines TRBV30 with TRBJ1-2; no definite D call. V gave up 0 bases and J gave up 3 bases, with 5 bases separating them. Germline CDR1 and CDR2: GTSNPN and SVGIG (reference sequence). There are 12 residues in the CDR3. The CDR3 DNA follows: TGTGCCTGGAGTGTACTCGACTATGGCTACACCTTC. Translating it yields CAWSVLDYGYTF.

This chain uses TRBV7-9 with TRBJ2-3; 8 positions agree with TRBD2. V lost 4 bases, J lost 6 bases, and 3 bases stayed unmatched. The CDR3 is 13 amino acids. Germline CDR1 SEHNR, CDR2 FQNEAQ (reference sequence). CDR3 DNA sequence: TGTGCCAGCAGCTCCGCGGGGGGCGATACGCAGTATTTT. Translated: CASSSAGGDTQYF. Based on the CDR3 plus reference TRBV7-9 and TRBJ2-3, the full variable domain is DTGVSQNPRHKITKRGQNVTFRCDPISEHNRLYWYRQTLGQGPEFLTYFQNEAQLEKSRLLSDRFSAERPKGSFSTLEIQRTEQGDSAMYLCASSSAGGDTQYFGPGTRLTVL.

This clonotype occurred a few times. J is TRBJ1-1 and V is TRBV15; weak D call: TRBD1 (6 bases). CDR3 length equals 16 residues. Trimming stripped 0 bases from V and 5 bases from J, with 16 bases between. From germline, CDR1 is LNHNV and CDR2 YYDKDF (reference sequence). In nucleotides, the CDR3 is TGTGCCACCAGCAGAGATCTGTTCGGGGGCAGAACTGAAGCTTTCTTT. It codes for CATSRDLFGGRTEAFF.

This clonotype was counted ten times or more. V and J are TRBV5-1 and TRBJ1-1; 8 positions agree with TRBD1. Germline lookup yields CDR1 SGHRS and CDR2 YFSETQ. The CDR3 has 14 amino acids. The J segment lost 3 bases and the V segment lost 4 bases, leaving 5 bases of the junction unmatched. The CDR3 nucleotides are TGCGCCAGCAGCCAGGACAGGGTTGACACTGAAGCTTTCTTT. It codes for CASSQDRVDTEAFF.

This clonotype showed up many times. The J gene is TRBJ2-2, the V gene TRBV5-1, with TRBD2 identical over 10 bases. The CDR3 extends over 17 amino acids. From germline, CDR1 is SGHRS and CDR2 YFSETQ. The V segment lost 3 bases and the J segment 2 bases; nucleotides outside the gene matches: 7. The CDR3, as DNA: TGCGCCAGCAGCTCGCCCAGCGGGAGGGCCAACACCGGGGAGCTGTTTTTT. Residues: CASSSPSGRANTGELFF.

This clonotype occurred many times. The chain combines TRBV7-6 with TRBJ2-1; D is unclear. This CDR3 contains 15 residues. Germline V gives CDR1 SGHVS, CDR2 FNYEAQ. Trimming left V 0 bases short and J 0 bases short, with 6 bases between. The CDR3 DNA is TGTGCCAGCAGCTTAGCTGGGATCTCCTACAATGAGCAGTTCTTC. Translating it yields CASSLAGISYNEQFF.

V usage is TRBV6-1 and J usage is TRBJ2-7; either TRBD1 or TRBD2 may fit D (5 bases each). Trimming removed 10 bases from V and 7 bases from J, with 11 bases in between. In germline, CDR1 is MNHNS, CDR2 SASEGT. The CDR3 covers 10 residues. CDR3 amino acids: CATIWGEQYF. CDR3 in DNA: TGTGCCACCATCTGGGGGGAGCAGTACTTC.

V gene TRBV10-2 combines with J gene TRBJ2-2; D tentatively fits TRBD1 or TRBD2 (5 bases each). Germline V gives CDR1 WSHSY, CDR2 SAAADI. The V end lost 7 bases, the J end lost 5 bases, and 23 bases lay between the germline ends. CDR3 length: 17 amino acids. As DNA, the CDR3 is TGCGCCAGCAAAGTTTGGGAAGGGACGGGGCGGACCGGGGAGCTGTTTTTT. Translation gives CASKVWEGTGRTGELFF.

The CDR3 bases are TGTGCCACCAGTGTCAGGGAGCACGGTGAGCAGTTCTTC. Encoded protein: CATSVREHGEQFF. The rearrangement links TRBV24-1 to TRBJ2-1, with D possibly called TRBD1 or TRBD2 (5 bases each). Germline V gives CDR1 KGHDR, CDR2 SFDVKD. The length of the CDR3 is 13 residues. Trimming shortened V by 5 bases and J by 9 bases, and 13 bases separated the two germline ends.

This clonotype was seen more than once but under ten times. The V gene is TRBV11-3, the J gene TRBJ1-1; D is uncertain. Germline V gene lookup returns CDR1 SGHNT and CDR2 YENEEA. CDR3 length: 15 residues. The V gene lost 1 base and the J gene lost 0 bases, with 9 bases spanning the gap. The chain's CDR3 is CASSLVGSVNTEAFF. The CDR3 DNA sequence: TGTGCCAGCAGCTTAGTGGGATCTGTGAACACTGAAGCTTTCTTT.

The V call is TRBV20-1, the J call TRBJ1-1; 8 bases fit TRBD1. The germline gives CDR1 DFQATT, CDR2 SNEGSKA (reference sequence). The CDR3 is made up of 17 amino acids. V lost 0 bases and J lost 4; bases outside the gene matches: 13. CDR3 loop: CSARDNFRGLTTTEAFF. DNA of the CDR3: TGCAGTGCTAGAGATAATTTCAGGGGGCTAACGACCACTGAAGCTTTCTTT.

The gene calls are TRBV6-1 and TRBJ2-2; 9 positions agree with TRBD2. The CDR3 is 19 amino acids. J was trimmed by 3 bases and V by 6 bases; bases with no gene match: 17. From germline, CDR1 is MNHNS and CDR2 SASEGT. The CDR3 is CASSGRPTGTSWYTGELFF. CDR3 coding DNA: TGTGCCAGCAGCGGCCGTCCCACCGGGACTAGCTGGTACACCGGGGAGCTGTTTTTT.

There are a few counts of this clonotype. V and J are TRBV15 and TRBJ1-5; D is undetermined. The CDR3 contains 15 residues. The ends were cut back, 5 bases at V and 0 bases at J, with 11 bases in the middle. Germline CDR1 and CDR2: LNHNV and YYDKDF (reference sequence). The CDR3 region has the DNA TGTGCCACCAGCCTCGTGTCCTCTAGCAATCAGCCCCAGCATTTT. As protein: CATSLVSSSNQPQHF.

This clonotype was found a few times. The V gene is TRBV5-1, the J gene TRBJ2-3, with D tentatively TRBD2 (5 bases). Between the trimmed V and J ends, which lost 4 bases and 3 bases, there was a span of 18 bases. The CDR3 totals 16 residues. Germline values: CDR1 SGHRS, CDR2 YFSETQ. The CDR3 coding sequence is TGCGCCAGCAGCCCCGACCAGCGGCCAGGTACAGATACGCAGTATTTT. Its protein is CASSPDQRPGTDTQYF.

As for this clonotype: One end of the junction does not line up with germline, which may come from a read error. The chain joins TRBV30 to TRBJ1-1; D is perhaps TRBD1 (5 bases). The CDR3 has 13 amino acids. Germline CDR1 reads GTSNPN; CDR2 reads SVGIG (reference sequence). The CDR3 reads CAWSKGSNSEAFF. CDR3 in DNA: TGTGCCTGGAGTAAGGGGAGCAACAGTGAAGCTTTCTTT.

The chain joins TRBV5-1 to TRBJ2-2; TRBD1 or TRBD2 may be the D gene (5 bases each). V lost 0 bases to trimming and J lost 3 bases, with 9 bases between them. The CDR3 totals 15 residues. Germline loops: CDR1 SGHRS, CDR2 YFSETQ. CDR3 nucleotide sequence: TGCGCCAGCAGCTTGGACGGGACGGACACCGGGGAGCTGTTTTTT. The encoded protein is CASSLDGTDTGELFF.

This clonotype was seen repeatedly, ten times or more. This chain joins TRBV15 and TRBJ2-3, with 8 bases identical to TRBD2. Trimming removed 5 bases from V and 0 bases from J; junction bases left unmatched: 10. Germline loops: CDR1 LNHNV, CDR2 YYDKDF (reference sequence). The CDR3 contains 17 residues. The CDR3 DNA reads as TGTGCCACCAGCGTGGCTCTCTTAGCGGGGAGCACAGATACGCAGTATTTT. As protein: CATSVALLAGSTDTQYF.